Given below is one TCR beta chain in context. This record belongs to a study of OX40 agonist ivuxolimab in advanced cancers. The CDR3 covers 14 residues. With 5 bases clipped from V and 6 bases from J, the junction kept 4 bases outside the gene matches. In germline, CDR1 is LNHDA, CDR2 SQIVND (reference sequence). Measured with immunoSEQ multiplex PCR; TCRdb has only the in-frame clones, and not every one. The data contain around 61,000 clones, approximately 77% of them singletons. V usage is TRBV19 and J usage is TRBJ2-1, with 10 bases lining up with TRBD2. The TCR comes from an adult with an advanced solid tumor such as melanoma, head and neck, liver or kidney cancer. The sequencing here drew on CD4+ or CD8+ T cells sorted from blood, taken in a trial of the OX40 agonist ivuxolimab. The CDR3 here is CASSAWTSGNEQFF. In nucleotides, the CDR3 is TGTGCCAGTAGTGCCTGGACTAGCGGCAATGAGCAGTTCTTC.